The 25 T cell receptor beta chains in this list originate from one sample, sequenced in a study of OX40 agonist ivuxolimab in advanced cancers. Only in-frame clones appear in the TCRdb table, and some are missing; sequencing was by immunoSEQ multiplex PCR. The sample has about 110,000 clones; approximately 90% are singletons. Sequencing used CD4+ or CD8+ T cells sorted from blood, obtained in a trial of the OX40 agonist ivuxolimab. Receptor source: an adult with an advanced solid tumor such as melanoma, head and neck, liver or kidney cancer.

J is TRBJ2-7 and V is TRBV2; D gene ambiguous. CDR3 length: 13 residues. The V and J ends lost 7 bases and 7 bases respectively, with 17 bases between them. Germline V gene data show CDR1 as SNHLY and CDR2 as FYNNEI. The CDR3 DNA reads TGTGCCAGCACTCGGCTAACGTTGGGGGAGCAGTACTTC. Translating it yields CASTRLTLGEQYF.

The chain has TRBV18 and TRBJ2-7, with D possibly being TRBD1 (6 bases). This CDR3 comprises 14 residues. The V gene lost 3 bases and the J gene lost 0 bases, with 9 bases spanning the gap. CDR1 and CDR2 (germline): KGHSH, LQKENI. As DNA, the CDR3 is TGTGCCAGCTCACCGCAGGGGAACTCCTACGAGCAGTACTTC. Its protein is CASSPQGNSYEQYF.

The chain links TRBV5-6 to TRBJ1-1; D not resolved. Germline CDR1 and CDR2: SGHDT and YYEEEE. This CDR3 comprises 13 residues. V gave up 4 bases and J gave up 1 base, with 8 bases separating them. The CDR3 loop reads CASSPPRNTEAFF. CDR3 nucleotides: TGTGCCAGCAGCCCCCCCAGGAACACTGAAGCTTTCTTT.

This clone has more than one count but fewer than ten. J is TRBJ1-4 and V is TRBV25-1; D remains ambiguous. In germline, CDR1 is MGHDK, CDR2 SYGVNS. V was trimmed by 1 base and J by 6 bases, leaving 9 bases between them. The CDR3 runs to 14 residues. CDR3 in DNA: TGTGCCAGCAGTGAATCGGGGAGATATGAAAAACTGTTTTTT. Amino acid sequence: CASSESGRYEKLFF. Full variable domain (remainder filled in from reference TRBV25-1 and TRBJ1-4): EADIYQTPRYLVIGTGKKITLECSQTMGHDKMYWYQQDPGMELHLIHYSYGVNSTEKGDLSSESTVSRIRTEHFPLTLESARPSHTSQYLCASSESGRYEKLFFGSGTQLSVL.

V and J are TRBV6-1 and TRBJ2-6; TRBD1 is a possible D gene (5 bases). V was shortened by 2 bases and J by 0 bases, with 17 bases between the two germline ends. CDR1 and CDR2 from the germline V gene are MNHNS and SASEGT. The CDR3 loop spans 19 amino acids. The CDR3 protein is CASSEKRGGFPSGANVLTF. CDR3 DNA: TGTGCCAGCAGTGAAAAAAGGGGCGGTTTTCCCTCTGGGGCCAACGTCCTGACTTTC.

The chain couples TRBV19 to TRBJ1-5; D might be TRBD1 (5 bases). The CDR3 totals 16 residues. V was trimmed by 3 bases and J by 1 base, leaving 13 bases between them. Germline V gene data show CDR1 as LNHDA and CDR2 as SQIVND (reference sequence). The CDR3: CASSMGRDGSNQPQHF. The CDR3 DNA reads as TGTGCCAGTAGTATGGGCCGGGACGGCAGCAATCAGCCCCAGCATTTT.

This rearrangement joins TRBV18 to TRBJ1-1; D gene ambiguous. The CDR3 is made up of 14 amino acids. The ends were cut back, 5 bases at V and 1 base at J, with 11 bases in the middle. Looked up from germline, CDR1 is KGHSH and CDR2 is LQKENI. The chain's CDR3 is CASSSYGPNTEAFF. Written as DNA, the CDR3 is TGTGCCAGCTCATCTTACGGGCCGAACACTGAAGCTTTCTTT.

V usage is TRBV6-5 and J usage is TRBJ1-1; D is unresolved. The V end was cut by 0 bases, the J end by 7 bases, with 9 bases between. The CDR3 covers 13 residues. In germline, CDR1 is MNHEY, CDR2 SVGAGI. The CDR3 reads CASSYSGSLEAFF. The DNA of the CDR3 is TGTGCCAGCAGTTACTCGGGGTCTCTTGAAGCTTTCTTT.

The rearrangement joins TRBV5-1 to TRBJ1-2; no firm D call. V shed 5 bases and J shed 7 bases, with 24 bases lying between them. The CDR3 length is 16 residues. Germline V gene lookup returns CDR1 SGHRS and CDR2 YFSETQ. The CDR3: CASSYSPNSDYGGYTF. The CDR3 nucleotides are TGCGCCAGCAGTTATAGTCCGAACAGCGACTACGGTGGCTACACCTTC.

The gene calls are TRBV7-8 and TRBJ2-7; TRBD1 matches 11 bases. V lost 1 base and J lost 1; bases outside the gene matches: 3. Germline V lookup: CDR1 SGHVS, CDR2 FQNEAQ. The CDR3 has 16 residues. CDR3 protein: CASSLEGTGGSYEQYF. The CDR3 nucleotides are TGTGCCAGCAGCTTAGAAGGGACAGGGGGATCCTACGAGCAGTACTTC.

The rearrangement uses TRBV30 and TRBJ2-2; maybe TRBD2 (6 bases). This CDR3 region has 13 residues. The V gene lost 0 bases and the J gene lost 6 bases, with 8 bases spanning the gap. Germline V gene sequence: CDR1 GTSNPN, CDR2 SVGIG (reference sequence). Written as DNA, the CDR3 is TGTGCCTGGAGTGTACGGGGGTCCGGGGAGCTGTTTTTT. Protein product: CAWSVRGSGELFF.

V is TRBV7-2 and J is TRBJ2-7; 8 nucleotides line up with TRBD1. The CDR3 is made up of 14 amino acids. Germline CDR1 is SGHTA and CDR2 is FQGNSA. J lost 7 bases, V lost 2 bases, and 7 bases had no gene match. CDR3 coding DNA: TGTGCCAGCAGCTTACACAGGGGGGTAGGGGAGCAGTACTTC. It yields the protein CASSLHRGVGEQYF.

The rearrangement links TRBV30 to TRBJ1-1, with D unclear. V dropped 0 bases and J dropped 10 bases, with 12 bases sitting between them. The CDR3 runs to 12 residues. From germline, CDR1 is GTSNPN and CDR2 SVGIG (reference sequence). CDR3 nucleotides: TGTGCCTGGAGTGTACCAGGTCGGGTAGCTTTCTTT. Encoded protein: CAWSVPGRVAFF.

The J gene is TRBJ2-1, the V gene TRBV9; 13 positions match TRBD2. The V gene end was trimmed by 4 bases and the J gene end by 7 bases; junction bases not matched to a gene: 5. CDR1 is SGDLS, CDR2 YYNGEE, per germline. CDR3 length: 15 residues. The CDR3: CASSTRTSGGNEQFF. In nucleotides, the CDR3 is TGTGCCAGCAGCACCCGGACTAGCGGGGGAAATGAGCAGTTCTTC.

As to this clone: The same CDR3 is also encoded by other DNA sequences in this sample. The chain is built from TRBV1 and TRBJ2-5. TRBV1 is noted as a pseudogene. CDR3 length: 14 residues. The chain's CDR3 is CTSLISRGGETQYF. CDR3 coding DNA: TGCACCAGCCTAATCTCCAGGGGGGGGGAGACCCAGTACTTC.

This clone was seen just once. This chain links TRBV11-2 with TRBJ2-7; perhaps TRBD2 as D (6 bases). The V and J ends lost 5 bases and 3 bases respectively, with 11 bases between them. The germline CDR1 and CDR2 sequences are SGHAT and FQNNGV. The CDR3 consists of 13 residues. CDR3 sequence reads: CASSLSGGYEQYF. CDR3 coding DNA: TGTGCCAGCAGCCTATCCGGGGGCTACGAGCAGTACTTC.

As concerns this clone: The same CDR3 also results from other DNA sequences found in this sample. The rearrangement links TRBV18 to TRBJ2-3; D is undetermined. V was shortened by 6 bases and J by 0 bases, with 4 bases between the two germline ends. Germline CDR1 KGHSH, CDR2 LQKENI. The CDR3 has 12 residues. The DNA for the CDR3 is TGTGCCAGCTCTCCTAGCACAGATACGCAGTATTTT. It specifies CASSPSTDTQYF.

The genes are TRBV2 and TRBJ2-7, with 7 bases identical to TRBD1. V was clipped by 5 bases and J by 5 bases; unmatched bases: 6. The CDR3 is 13 amino acids. In germline, CDR1 is SNHLY, CDR2 FYNNEI. CDR3 amino acids: CASSLDQGDEQYF. CDR3 nucleotide sequence: TGTGCCAGCAGTCTAGATCAGGGGGACGAGCAGTACTTC.

The V gene is TRBV11-2, the J gene TRBJ1-3, with a weak D call TRBD1 (5 bases). CDR1 and CDR2 from the germline V gene are SGHAT and FQNNGV. Between the trimmed V and J ends, which lost 2 bases and 3 bases, there was a span of 14 bases. This CDR3 is 16 amino acids long. Written as DNA, the CDR3 is TGTGCCAGCAGCTTACAGGGCCCCCCAGGTGGAAACACCATATATTTT. Its protein is CASSLQGPPGGNTIYF.

The V call is TRBV30, the J call TRBJ1-4, with D perhaps TRBD1 (5 bases). CDR3 length: 11 residues. The germline V and J ends were trimmed by 5 bases and 6 bases, with 7 bases remaining between them. The germline V gene encodes CDR1 GTSNPN and CDR2 SVGIG (reference sequence). The CDR3 here is CAWARDEKLFF. The CDR3 DNA reads TGTGCCTGGGCCAGGGATGAAAAACTGTTTTTT.

The rearrangement joins TRBV29-1 to TRBJ2-7; 11 bases fit TRBD2. The CDR3 sequence is 14 residues long. Trimming removed 3 bases from V and 2 bases from J; junction bases left unmatched: 3. The germline V gene has CDR1 SQVTM and CDR2 ANQGSEA. The CDR3 DNA reads as TGCAGCGTTGACGGGACTAGCGGCACCTACGAGCAGTACTTC. It translates to CSVDGTSGTYEQYF.

V and J are TRBV9 and TRBJ2-7; tentatively, D is TRBD1 or TRBD2 (5 bases each). The CDR3 consists of 15 residues. Germline V CDR1 and CDR2: SGDLS, YYNGEE. V lost 0 bases and J 6 bases, leaving 16 bases between the germline ends. The CDR3 nucleotides read TGTGCCAGCAGCGTAGGGCCCATGGGGGAGCGCGAGCAGTACTTC. Its protein product is CASSVGPMGEREQYF.

The chain carries TRBV6-5 and TRBJ1-4; a weak D match, TRBD1 (6 bases). The germline gives CDR1 MNHEY, CDR2 SVGAGI. V lost 6 bases and J lost 8, with 10 bases in between. The CDR3 spans 12 residues. Here the CDR3 reads CASRDRREKLFF. CDR3 DNA sequence: TGTGCCAGCAGGGACAGAAGAGAAAAACTGTTTTTT.

This sequence joins TRBV6-1 and TRBJ1-2; 9 bases map to TRBD1. The germline CDR1 and CDR2 sequences are MNHNS and SASEGT. The length of the CDR3 is 15 residues. V lost 6 bases and J lost 3; bases outside the gene matches: 8. Here the CDR3 DNA reads TGTGCCAGCAGAACCGACAGGGGGGTTCACTATGGCTACACCTTC. Translating it yields CASRTDRGVHYGYTF.

This clone was observed a handful of times. The V gene is TRBV10-1, the J gene TRBJ1-6; D unclear. The length of the CDR3 is 14 residues. Trimming pared 0 bases from V and 7 bases from J, leaving 7 bases between. CDR1 and CDR2 from the germline V gene are WNHNN and SYGVQD (reference sequence). In DNA, the CDR3 is TGCGCCAGCAGTGAGTCCCGGAAAAATTCACCCCTCCACTTT. Protein: CASSESRKNSPLHF.